The 25 T cell receptor beta chains presented below share a single source sample, sequenced in a study of technical replicates of blood from several donors. Using immunoSEQ multiplex PCR, the repertoire was profiled, and TCRdb retains in-frame clones only, with some absent. The sample has 70,000 to 90,000 clones; just over 90% are singletons. Input material: T cells isolated from PBMCs. These receptor sequences come from a human donor in good health.

The rearrangement joins TRBV7-6 to TRBJ1-1; 12 bases fit TRBD1. Trimming at V came to 5 bases and at J to 4 bases, leaving 14 bases not matched to a gene. The CDR3 extends over 18 amino acids. Germline CDR1 reads SGHVS; CDR2 reads FNYEAQ. CDR3 protein: CASSTRPGTGGWITEAFF. The CDR3 DNA is TGTGCCAGCAGCACTCGTCCCGGGACAGGGGGCTGGATCACTGAAGCTTTCTTT.

This clone appeared a single time. The chain couples TRBV27 to TRBJ2-7; TRBD2 matches at 10 bases. The V gene's germline CDR1 is MNHEY and CDR2 SMNVEV (reference sequence). After removal of 2 bases from V and 1 base from J, the junction contained 2 bases not matched to a gene. The CDR3 loop spans 15 amino acids. The CDR3: CASSLASGGSYEQYF. CDR3 nucleotide sequence: TGTGCCAGCAGTTTAGCTAGCGGGGGATCCTACGAGCAGTACTTC.

The chain uses TRBV28 and TRBJ2-5, with TRBD2 identical over 8 bases. With 3 bases clipped from V and 5 bases from J, the junction kept 8 bases outside the gene matches. This CDR3 has 15 residues. Germline V gene lookup returns CDR1 MDHEN and CDR2 SYDVKM. This CDR3 reads CASSFSGAQWETQYF. For the CDR3, the DNA is TGTGCCAGCAGTTTTAGCGGGGCCCAATGGGAGACCCAGTACTTC.

This rearrangement joins TRBV4-1 to TRBJ2-1; 7 bases match TRBD2. The V gene's germline CDR1 is MGHRA and CDR2 YSYEKL. After removal of 4 bases from V and 8 bases from J, the junction contained 11 bases not matched to a gene. The CDR3 has 15 residues. CDR3 region: CASSPIWGGGDEQFF. In DNA form, the CDR3 reads TGCGCCAGCAGCCCCATTTGGGGGGGAGGCGATGAGCAGTTCTTC.

The chain is built from TRBV11-3 and TRBJ2-5, with 7 bases aligning to TRBD1. CDR1 and CDR2 from the germline V gene are SGHNT and YENEEA. After removal of 1 base from V and 7 bases from J, the junction contained 6 bases not matched to a gene. This CDR3 comprises 14 residues. CDR3 in amino acids: CASSLGGTVATQYF. The CDR3 DNA reads as TGTGCCAGCAGCTTAGGGGGGACAGTAGCGACCCAGTACTTC.

The chain links TRBV5-1 to TRBJ1-1; TRBD1 agrees at 9 bases. The CDR3 is 13 amino acids. From germline, CDR1 is SGHRS and CDR2 YFSETQ. With V trimmed by 5 bases and J by 4 bases, 3 bases remained unmatched. CDR3 loop: CASREDRGTEAFF. The CDR3 region has the DNA TGCGCCAGCAGGGAGGACAGGGGCACTGAAGCTTTCTTT.

This chain uses TRBV4-2 with TRBJ2-1, with D perhaps matching TRBD1 (6 bases). Trimming pared 0 bases from V and 2 bases from J, leaving 11 bases between. This CDR3 has 16 residues. Germline-derived CDR1 and CDR2 are LGHNA and YNFKEQ. The CDR3 DNA reads TGTGCCAGCAGCCAAGATTCACAGGGCGCCTACAATGAGCAGTTCTTC. Translating gives CASSQDSQGAYNEQFF.

The chain recombines TRBV15 with TRBJ2-3; 7 positions match TRBD1. CDR3 length: 16 amino acids. V lost 6 bases and J lost 0; bases outside the gene matches: 9. The V gene's germline CDR1 is LNHNV and CDR2 YYDKDF (reference sequence). The CDR3 sequence: CATRPGQRLSTDTQYF. The CDR3 DNA reads TGTGCCACCAGGCCGGGACAGCGATTAAGCACAGATACGCAGTATTTT.

The V and J genes are TRBV27 and TRBJ2-4, with D perhaps matching TRBD1 (5 bases). The V gene lost 2 bases and the J gene lost 8 bases, with 13 bases spanning the gap. In germline, CDR1 is MNHEY, CDR2 SMNVEV (reference sequence). The CDR3 is 14 residues long. CDR3 sequence (DNA): TGTGCCAGCAGTTTAAACAGGATGATAGACATTCAGTACTTC. This codes for CASSLNRMIDIQYF.

This sequence joins TRBV18 and TRBJ2-1, with D possibly matching TRBD2 (6 bases). The V and J ends lost 3 bases and 15 bases respectively, with 21 bases between them. This CDR3 region has 14 residues. CDR1 is KGHSH and CDR2 is LQKENI in the germline V gene. The CDR3: CASSPGGPLTSAFF. The CDR3 DNA reads as TGTGCCAGCTCACCGGGAGGACCTCTAACGTCGGCGTTCTTC.

This chain's CDR3 is CASSLAGAVVGNQPQHF. As DNA, the CDR3 is TGTGCCAGCAGCTTAGCTGGGGCGGTGGTCGGCAATCAGCCCCAGCATTTT. V usage is TRBV7-9 and J usage is TRBJ1-5; a weak D match, TRBD1 (5 bases). The CDR3 covers 17 residues. Looked up from germline, CDR1 is SEHNR and CDR2 is FQNEAQ (reference sequence). V lost 0 bases and J lost 2, with 14 bases in between.

This chain links TRBV4-1 with TRBJ2-5; tentative D call: TRBD1 (5 bases). Trimming stripped 0 bases from V and 7 bases from J, with 12 bases between. There are 14 residues in the CDR3. Germline values: CDR1 MGHRA, CDR2 YSYEKL. DNA for the CDR3: TGCGCCAGCAGCCAAGAAGGGGCTGGCGGGACCCAGTACTTC. The encoded protein is CASSQEGAGGTQYF.

The gene calls are TRBV20-1 and TRBJ2-7; D perhaps matches TRBD1 (6 bases). V dropped 5 bases and J dropped 7 bases, with 12 bases sitting between them. Germline V CDR1 and CDR2: DFQATT, SNEGSKA (reference sequence). The CDR3 consists of 11 residues. CDR3 sequence: CSALGDIEQYF. In DNA, the CDR3 is TGCAGTGCTCTCGGGGACATTGAGCAGTACTTC.

This chain joins TRBV7-8 and TRBJ2-7; 9 bases map to TRBD2. The V gene's germline CDR1 is SGHVS and CDR2 FQNEAQ. CDR3 length equals 16 residues. Trimming took 2 bases from V and 0 from J; bases not matched to a gene: 5. CDR3 DNA sequence: TGTGCCAGCAGCTTAAGAATTAGCGGGAGCTCCTACGAGCAGTACTTC. The encoded protein is CASSLRISGSSYEQYF.

This chain links TRBV30 with TRBJ1-1; 7 nucleotides line up with TRBD1. Germline-derived CDR1 and CDR2 are GTSNPN and SVGIG (reference sequence). Trimming removed 3 bases from V and 2 bases from J; junction bases left unmatched: 12. This CDR3 comprises 16 residues. Here the CDR3 reads CAWSGRFGTANTEAFF. CDR3 in DNA: TGTGCCTGGAGCGGGAGATTCGGGACAGCAAACACTGAAGCTTTCTTT.

The gene calls are TRBV2 and TRBJ2-5; a possible D gene is TRBD2 (5 bases). Germline CDR1 and CDR2: SNHLY and FYNNEI. V was trimmed by 6 bases and J by 4 bases, leaving 9 bases between them. The length of the CDR3 is 12 residues. In DNA, the CDR3 is TGTGCCAGCAGGGGAGACGTAGAGACCCAGTACTTC. Translated: CASRGDVETQYF. The full variable domain, with the rest looked up from reference TRBV2 and TRBJ2-5, is EPEVTQTPSHQVTQMGQEVILRCVPISNHLYFYWYRQILGQKVEFLVSFYNNEISEKSEIFDDQFSVERPDGSNFTLKIRSTKLEDSAMYFCASRGDVETQYFGPGTRLLVL.

This clone was seen a single time. The rearrangement uses TRBV4-1 and TRBJ2-7; perhaps TRBD2 as D (7 bases). Trimming stripped 1 base from V and 3 bases from J, with 13 bases between. This CDR3 has 15 amino acids. Germline values: CDR1 MGHRA, CDR2 YSYEKL. CDR3 bases: TGCGCCAGCAGCCAAGGAGGGGGGGACCTCTACGAGCAGTACTTC. Translating gives CASSQGGGDLYEQYF.

The rearrangement uses TRBV5-1 and TRBJ2-7; TRBD1 agrees at 7 bases. This CDR3 spans 14 amino acids. Germline V gene sequence: CDR1 SGHRS, CDR2 YFSETQ. With 7 bases clipped from V and 3 bases from J, the junction kept 10 bases outside the gene matches. The CDR3 protein is CASGEGAGVYEQYF. As DNA, the CDR3 is TGCGCCAGCGGAGAGGGGGCAGGGGTCTACGAGCAGTACTTC.

This chain links TRBV5-1 with TRBJ1-1, with D perhaps TRBD1 (6 bases). The CDR3 consists of 14 residues. Trimming pared 2 bases from V and 0 bases from J, leaving 8 bases between. Germline V gene sequence: CDR1 SGHRS, CDR2 YFSETQ. CDR3 sequence: CASSFGGLNTEAFF. The CDR3 DNA reads TGCGCCAGCAGCTTCGGGGGGCTGAACACTGAAGCTTTCTTT.

J is TRBJ2-1 and V is TRBV10-3; TRBD2 agrees at 7 bases. J was trimmed by 3 bases and V by 0 bases; bases with no gene match: 2. Looked up from germline, CDR1 is ENHRY and CDR2 is SYGVKD. The CDR3 extends over 15 amino acids. For the CDR3, the DNA is TGTGCCATCAGTGAGTCGGGGGGGAACTACAATGAGCAGTTCTTC. Translated, it gives CAISESGGNYNEQFF.

CDR3 nucleotide sequence: TGTGCCAGTACTTGGGTATCGGAGGGCATTCAGCCCCAGCATTTT. Its protein product is CASTWVSEGIQPQHF. The chain couples TRBV19 to TRBJ1-5; no definite D call. The CDR3 is 15 amino acids. Germline-derived CDR1 and CDR2 are LNHDA and SQIVND (reference sequence). Between the trimmed V and J ends, which lost 7 bases and 6 bases, there was a span of 19 bases.

This rearrangement joins TRBV18 to TRBJ2-7; D call uncertain. V dropped 3 bases and J dropped 2 bases, with 5 bases sitting between them. The V gene's germline CDR1 is KGHSH and CDR2 LQKENI. The CDR3 has 12 residues. The CDR3 region is CASSPLPYEQYF. The CDR3 DNA is TGTGCCAGCTCACCCCTTCCCTACGAGCAGTACTTC.

The rearrangement joins TRBV27 to TRBJ1-4, with unresolved D. The CDR3 length is 14 residues. With 5 bases removed from V and 10 bases from J, the gap between germline ends came to 17 bases. The germline gives CDR1 MNHEY, CDR2 SMNVEV (reference sequence). The CDR3 nucleotides are TGTGCCAGCAGTATAAGAGACATTGGTAGAAAACTGTTTTTT. Its protein product is CASSIRDIGRKLFF.

The genes are TRBV4-1 and TRBJ2-1; D is possibly TRBD2 (5 bases). This CDR3 is built from 16 residues. CDR1 and CDR2 (germline): MGHRA, YSYEKL. V was shortened by 4 bases and J by 0 bases, with 13 bases between the two germline ends. CDR3 amino acids: CASSRSEGSSYNEQFF. The CDR3 DNA is TGCGCCAGCAGCCGCAGCGAAGGGAGCTCCTACAATGAGCAGTTCTTC.

The genes are TRBV6-5 and TRBJ1-2, with a possible D match to TRBD1 (5 bases). Germline CDR1 reads MNHEY; CDR2 reads SVGAGI. Trimming stripped 11 bases from V and 1 base from J, with 17 bases between. This CDR3 comprises 14 residues. The CDR3 spells CASKLRGGNYGYTF. Here the CDR3 DNA reads TGTGCCTCCAAGTTACGCGGGGGTAACTATGGCTACACCTTC.